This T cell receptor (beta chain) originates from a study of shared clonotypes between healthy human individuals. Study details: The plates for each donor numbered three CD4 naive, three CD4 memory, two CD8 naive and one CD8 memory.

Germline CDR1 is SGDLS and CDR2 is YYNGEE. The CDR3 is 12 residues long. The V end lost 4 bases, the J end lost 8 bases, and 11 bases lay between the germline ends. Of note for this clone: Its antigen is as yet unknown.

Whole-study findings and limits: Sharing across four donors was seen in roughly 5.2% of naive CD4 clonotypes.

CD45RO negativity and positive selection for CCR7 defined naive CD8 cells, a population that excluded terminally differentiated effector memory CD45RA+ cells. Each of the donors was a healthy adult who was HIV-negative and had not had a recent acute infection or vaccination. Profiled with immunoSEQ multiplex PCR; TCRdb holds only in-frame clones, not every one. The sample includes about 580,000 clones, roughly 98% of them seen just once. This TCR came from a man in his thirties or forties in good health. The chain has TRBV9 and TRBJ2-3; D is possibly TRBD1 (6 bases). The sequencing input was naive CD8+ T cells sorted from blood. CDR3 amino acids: CASSPGVGTQYF. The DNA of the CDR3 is TGTGCCAGCAGCCCAGGGGTTGGTACGCAGTATTTT.